Below, 27 T cell receptor beta chains from the same sample are listed, as sequenced in a study of blood T cell repertoires in COVID-19. Generated by immunoSEQ multiplex PCR, the TCRdb table keeps only in-frame clones and is missing some. Altogether some 120,000 clones are present, roughly four fifths being singletons, with the ten largest covering 7.5%. Sequencing used peripheral blood. These receptors originate from a man in his 70s with active or convalescent COVID-19.

The rearrangement uses TRBV6-6 and TRBJ2-1; the D is unclear. CDR1 and CDR2 from the germline V gene are MNHNY and SVGAGI (reference sequence). This CDR3 spans 13 amino acids. Trimming pared 6 bases from V and 5 bases from J, leaving 11 bases between. The CDR3 DNA is TGTGCCAGCAGAGTGACACCTGACAATGAGCAGTTCTTC. Translation gives CASRVTPDNEQFF.

The rearrangement joins TRBV19 to TRBJ2-7; unclear D gene. Trimming cost V 5 bases and J 5 bases, with 16 bases left between them. CDR1 is LNHDA and CDR2 is SQIVND in the germline V gene (reference sequence). CDR3 length: 14 amino acids. CDR3 in DNA: TGTGCCAGTAGTCCAATAGGAGTGGATAACGAGCAGTACTTC. As protein: CASSPIGVDNEQYF.

This rearrangement joins TRBV7-3 to TRBJ2-3; 13 positions agree with TRBD2. The germline gives CDR1 SGHTA, CDR2 FQGTGA. V lost 2 bases, J lost 6 bases, and 5 bases stayed unmatched. This CDR3 is built from 16 residues. CDR3: CASSLGLAGEDDTQYF. The CDR3, as DNA: TGTGCCAGCAGCTTAGGACTAGCGGGGGAGGATGATACGCAGTATTTT. The complete variable domain, with remaining parts taken from reference TRBV7-3 and TRBJ2-3, reads GAGVSQTPSNKVTEKGKYVELRCDPISGHTALYWYRQSLGQGPEFLIYFQGTGAADDSGLPNDRFFAVRPEGSVSTLKIQRTERGDSAVYLCASSLGLAGEDDTQYFGPGTRLTVL.

This chain joins TRBV7-9 and TRBJ1-2, with D perhaps matching TRBD1 (5 bases). V was trimmed by 7 bases and J by 6 bases, leaving 15 bases between them. Per germline, CDR1 SEHNR and CDR2 FQNEAQ (reference sequence). The CDR3 is made up of 13 amino acids. The CDR3: CASIFLGGNGYTF. The CDR3, as DNA: TGTGCCAGCATCTTCCTTGGGGGGAATGGCTACACCTTC.

The rearrangement links TRBV28 to TRBJ2-3; 14 nucleotides align to TRBD2. The CDR3 spans 16 residues. V dropped 5 bases and J dropped 7; count of bases not matched to a gene: 8. Germline-derived CDR1 and CDR2 are MDHEN and SYDVKM. CDR3 DNA: TGTGCCAGCAGTCCTCCGGGACTAGCGGGAGTTAATACGCAGTATTTT. Residues: CASSPPGLAGVNTQYF.

This clone has only a few counts. The chain is built from TRBV28 and TRBJ1-2; 10 nucleotides agree with TRBD1. The CDR3 runs to 13 residues. V lost 8 bases, J lost 8 bases, and 8 bases stayed unmatched. The germline V gene has CDR1 MDHEN and CDR2 SYDVKM. The DNA of the CDR3 is TGTGCCAGCCAGGCGGGGACAGGGGTAGGCTACACCTTC. Its translation: CASQAGTGVGYTF.

The V gene is TRBV25-1, the J gene TRBJ1-5; possibly TRBD1 for D (5 bases). The CDR3 contains 13 residues. V gave up 4 bases and J gave up 7 bases, with 11 bases separating them. Germline CDR1 is MGHDK and CDR2 is SYGVNS. CDR3 amino acids: CASSGRAGQPQHF. The CDR3, as DNA: TGTGCCAGCAGTGGAAGGGCAGGGCAGCCCCAGCATTTT. Filled out from reference TRBV25-1 and TRBJ1-5, the complete variable domain reads EADIYQTPRYLVIGTGKKITLECSQTMGHDKMYWYQQDPGMELHLIHYSYGVNSTEKGDLSSESTVSRIRTEHFPLTLESARPSHTSQYLCASSGRAGQPQHFGDGTRLSIL.

V and J are TRBV6-5 and TRBJ1-2; the match to TRBD1 covers 7 bases. V lost 6 bases to trimming and J lost 0 bases; unmatched junction nucleotides: 4. The CDR3 covers 14 residues. The germline V gene encodes CDR1 MNHEY and CDR2 SVGAGI. DNA for the CDR3: TGTGCCAGCAGGCTAGGGACAGCTAACTATGGCTACACCTTC. Amino acids: CASRLGTANYGYTF.

This sequence joins TRBV6-4 and TRBJ2-2; possible D gene TRBD2, 6 bases. This CDR3 is built from 15 residues. Germline values: CDR1 MRHNA, CDR2 SNTAGT. V lost 0 bases and J 3 bases, leaving 8 bases between the germline ends. The CDR3 loop is CASSDSRDYTGELFF. DNA of the CDR3: TGTGCCAGCAGTGACTCGAGGGACTACACCGGGGAGCTGTTTTTT.

The V and J genes are TRBV9 and TRBJ2-1, with D perhaps matching TRBD1 (6 bases). This CDR3 contains 17 residues. Germline V CDR1 and CDR2: SGDLS, YYNGEE. Between the trimmed V and J ends, which lost 0 bases and 6 bases, there was a span of 19 bases. The CDR3, as DNA: TGTGCCAGCAGCGTAGACCCCGACAGGTTTTGGGTCAATGAGCAGTTCTTC. Residues: CASSVDPDRFWVNEQFF.

The table lists this clone with a count of one. The chain uses TRBV28 and TRBJ1-2; 7 bases are a match to TRBD1. Unmatched junction bases numbered 4, after V lost 1 base and J lost 2 bases. In germline, CDR1 is MDHEN, CDR2 SYDVKM. The CDR3 is made up of 15 amino acids. CDR3 DNA sequence: TGTGCCAGCAGTTTATTAGGGGGACAGAACTATGGCTACACCTTC. It yields the protein CASSLLGGQNYGYTF.

The chain recombines TRBV3-1 (or the pseudogene TRBV3-2) with TRBJ2-6, with 7 bases aligning to TRBD1. Germline values: CDR1 LGHDT, CDR2 YNNKEL (reference sequence). The CDR3 extends over 15 amino acids. The junction had 2 bases not matched to a gene; V was cut back by 3 bases and J by 3 bases. In nucleotides, the CDR3 is TGTGCCAGCAGCCAGGACAGGATTGGGGCCAACGTCCTGACTTTC. Translated: CASSQDRIGANVLTF.

V usage is TRBV19 and J usage is TRBJ1-2, with TRBD1 matching over 7 bases. The CDR3 covers 15 residues. Per germline, CDR1 LNHDA and CDR2 SQIVND (reference sequence). The ends lost 1 base at V and 4 bases at J; junction bases unmatched: 6. CDR3 loop: CASSIGQGSSYGYTF. The CDR3 region has the DNA TGTGCCAGTAGTATAGGACAGGGCTCTAGCTATGGCTACACCTTC.

The chain recombines TRBV6-1 with TRBJ1-1; D gene ambiguous. This CDR3 has 15 amino acids. The germline gives CDR1 MNHNS, CDR2 SASEGT. Deletions cut 7 bases from V and 4 bases from J, with 19 bases between. For the CDR3, the DNA is TGTGCCAGCAACCCGAGGGCGCTGATGGGCACTGAAGCTTTCTTT. Translated: CASNPRALMGTEAFF.

A few counts support this clone. The chain is built from TRBV12-3 or TRBV12-4 and TRBJ2-5; tentative D call: TRBD2 (5 bases). V was cut by 4 bases and J by 5 bases, with 8 bases left in between. CDR3 length equals 12 residues. CDR3 protein: CASSWTAETQYF. The CDR3 bases are TGTGCCAGCAGTTGGACTGCTGAGACCCAGTACTTC.

This rearrangement joins TRBV4-3 to TRBJ2-2, with 8 bases that match TRBD1. V lost 6 bases, J lost 3 bases, and 3 bases stayed unmatched. The CDR3 runs to 14 residues. The V gene's germline CDR1 is LGHNA and CDR2 YSLEER. The CDR3 DNA follows: TGCGCCAGCAGGACAGGGGCCCACACCGGGGAGCTGTTTTTT. This translates into CASRTGAHTGELFF.

The chain combines TRBV7-8 with TRBJ2-7; 10 bases line up with TRBD1. J gave up 4 bases and V 3 bases, and 3 bases lay outside the gene matches. This CDR3 spans 14 amino acids. Germline V gives CDR1 SGHVS, CDR2 FQNEAQ. The CDR3 region is CASSFRDRGYEQYF. CDR3 DNA: TGTGCCAGCAGCTTTCGGGACAGGGGTTACGAGCAGTACTTC.

The genes are TRBV6-6 and TRBJ2-1; a possible D gene is TRBD2 (6 bases). Trimming removed 7 bases from V and 3 bases from J, with 19 bases in between. Germline-derived CDR1 and CDR2 are MNHNY and SVGAGI (reference sequence). The CDR3 loop spans 16 amino acids. CDR3 coding DNA: TGTGCCAGCATAGGAGGCACCGGGACTTACTACAATGAGCAGTTCTTC. It yields the protein CASIGGTGTYYNEQFF.

The J gene is TRBJ1-4, the V gene TRBV21-1. TRBV21-1 is tagged as a pseudogene. The CDR3 covers 16 residues. CDR3 protein: CASSKDLAATNEKLFF. The DNA for the CDR3 is TGTGCCAGCAGCAAGGATTTAGCAGCAACTAATGAAAAACTGTTTTTT.

The gene calls are TRBV6-5 and TRBJ2-5; a possible D gene is TRBD2 (7 bases). V lost 4 bases and J lost 2, with 17 bases in between. CDR1 is MNHEY and CDR2 is SVGAGI in the germline V gene. The CDR3 extends over 16 amino acids. The CDR3 DNA follows: TGTGCCAGCAGTTCCCGGTCGGGGGGCCAGCAAGAGACCCAGTACTTC. It is translated as CASSSRSGGQQETQYF.

The CDR3: CATAPGQGSGGYTF. CDR3 DNA: TGTGCCACCGCGCCGGGACAGGGTTCGGGTGGCTACACCTTC. V usage is TRBV6-5 and J usage is TRBJ1-2; TRBD1 aligns across 9 bases. The CDR3 is 14 amino acids. The junction had 13 bases not matched to a gene; V was cut back by 10 bases and J by 7 bases. Germline V gene data show CDR1 as MNHEY and CDR2 as SVGAGI.

J is TRBJ2-3 and V is TRBV3-1 (or the pseudogene TRBV3-2); D not certain. Germline CDR1 is LGHDT and CDR2 is YNNKEL (reference sequence). Trimming cost V 1 base and J 5 bases, with 7 bases left between them. The CDR3 loop spans 13 amino acids. The CDR3 region is CASSQGPIDTQYF. CDR3 bases: TGTGCCAGCAGCCAAGGCCCTATAGATACGCAGTATTTT.

The rearrangement uses TRBV7-2 and TRBJ1-1; TRBD1 agrees at 7 bases. CDR1 SGHTA and CDR2 FQGNSA come from the germline V gene. This CDR3 has 15 amino acids. Germline trimming cut 2 bases from V and 4 bases from J; bases unmatched to any gene: 7. The CDR3 loop reads CASSLYAGGRTEAFF. CDR3 coding DNA: TGTGCCAGCAGCTTATATGCAGGGGGTCGCACTGAAGCTTTCTTT.

The J gene is TRBJ2-1, the V gene TRBV6-5; the D is unclear. CDR3 length equals 15 residues. V was clipped by 0 bases and J by 7 bases, with 13 bases between them. The germline V gene encodes CDR1 MNHEY and CDR2 SVGAGI. CDR3: CASSYSAQVKNEQFF. The CDR3 coding sequence is TGTGCCAGCAGTTACTCGGCGCAGGTTAAAAATGAGCAGTTCTTC.

The chain combines TRBV2 with TRBJ1-2; D call uncertain. This CDR3 is 14 amino acids long. Trimming pared 2 bases from V and 0 bases from J, leaving 7 bases between. Germline CDR1 and CDR2: SNHLY and FYNNEI. CDR3: CASSEQSANYGYTF. CDR3 sequence (DNA): TGTGCCAGCAGTGAACAGTCAGCTAACTATGGCTACACCTTC.

This clone was counted between two and nine times. This rearrangement joins TRBV29-1 to TRBJ1-1; a possible D gene is TRBD1 (6 bases). The CDR3 contains 14 residues. Trimming stripped 6 bases from V and 9 bases from J, with 23 bases between. CDR1 and CDR2 from the germline V gene are SQVTM and ANQGSEA. CDR3 amino acids: CSVQFLGGGGQAFF. CDR3 DNA sequence: TGCAGCGTCCAATTTTTAGGGGGAGGGGGGCAAGCTTTCTTT.

Regarding this clone: This same CDR3 is encoded by further DNA sequences in the sample. This chain uses TRBV18 with TRBJ1-5; TRBD1 is a possible D gene (5 bases). This CDR3 contains 13 residues. The germline CDR1 and CDR2 sequences are KGHSH and LQKENI. The V and J ends lost 1 base and 4 bases respectively, with 5 bases between them. The CDR3 sequence: CASSPQGNQPQHF. DNA for the CDR3: TGTGCCAGCTCACCACAGGGGAATCAGCCCCAGCATTTT. Full variable domain (outside the CDR3, taken from reference TRBV18 and TRBJ1-5): NAGVMQNPRHLVRRRGQEARLRCSPMKGHSHVYWYRQLPEEGLKFMVYLQKENIIDESGMPKERFSAEFPKEGPSILRIQQVVRGDSAAYFCASSPQGNQPQHFGDGTRLSIL.